This T cell receptor beta chain was sequenced during a study of T cells in Graves' hyperthyroidism and ophthalmopathy. Study-level background: Staff took peripheral blood when the initial diagnosis was made, before any treatment began.

V was clipped by 2 bases and J by 5 bases, with 9 bases between them. This CDR3 spans 13 amino acids. Looked up from germline, CDR1 is ENHRY and CDR2 is SYGVKD. This clonotype was picked up a small number of times. The antigen remains unidentified. Uncontrolled infections, other autoimmune diseases, pregnancy or lactation led to exclusion of patients. Study-wide points: Most thyroid clonotypes that were expanded above 0.001 also turned up in blood.

Template material for amplifying TCR beta CDR3 regions consisted of RNA transcripts. HTBI primers were employed in a first-round RT-PCR of the TCR CDR3. One entry per CDR3 protein, called by TCRdb with MiXCR from the multiplex PCR reads. In the table there are 300,000 to 450,000 distinct CDR3 sequences, 20% to 25% of which are singletons. The source material was blood. The clonotype originates from a man aged 45-65 years with Graves' hyperthyroidism. The chain joins TRBV10-3 to TRBJ2-5; D ambiguous. The CDR3 loop reads CAISERPSETQYF. For the CDR3, the DNA is TGTGCCATCAGTGAGCGACCTTCGGAGACCCAGTACTTC.